These 26 T cell receptor beta chains were all obtained from the same sample, sequenced in a study of shared clonotypes between healthy human individuals. The table came from immunoSEQ multiplex PCR; TCRdb's copy has only in-frame clones and leaves some out. The sample yields a few hundred thousand clones, 65% to 80% seen once. Sequenced input: PBMCs. These receptors were collected from a middle-aged woman in good health. Some clones in this sample may be carry-over from other donors' samples.

The J gene is TRBJ2-7, the V gene TRBV2; TRBD2 matches 9 bases. Trimming cost V 8 bases and J 5 bases; bases outside gene matches: 13. This CDR3 has 15 residues. The germline gives CDR1 SNHLY, CDR2 FYNNEI. The CDR3 here is CASSNGGRVMNEQYF. The CDR3 DNA is TGTGCCAGCTCAAACGGCGGGAGGGTAATGAACGAGCAGTACTTC.

As regards this clone: A much larger clone lies a single base off, so this may be a read error. The rearrangement links TRBV7-9 to TRBJ2-1; D ambiguous. The CDR3 is 12 residues long. The germline gives CDR1 SEHNR, CDR2 FQNEAQ (reference sequence). The V gene lost 1 base and the J gene lost 6 bases, with 4 bases spanning the gap. The CDR3 nucleotides are TGTGCCAGCAGCTTAGGGTCCAATGAGCAGTTCTTC. This translates into CASSLGSNEQFF.

This clone came up once. In the same sample, other DNA sequences code for this CDR3. The V call is TRBV28, the J call TRBJ1-5; D remains ambiguous. The CDR3 contains 13 residues. Trimming pared 3 bases from V and 1 base from J, leaving 4 bases between. The germline V gene encodes CDR1 MDHEN and CDR2 SYDVKM. The chain's CDR3 is CASSLGSNQPQHF. The CDR3 DNA sequence: TGTGCCAGCAGTTTGGGGAGCAATCAGCCCCAGCATTTT.

The J gene is TRBJ2-1, the V gene TRBV18, with 8 bases identical to TRBD1. Germline V gene lookup returns CDR1 KGHSH and CDR2 LQKENI. J lost 7 bases, V lost 5 bases, and 10 bases had no gene match. The CDR3 is made up of 15 amino acids. CDR3 sequence (DNA): TGTGCCAGCTCATCATCAGGACAGGGCACAAATGAGCAGTTCTTC. This sequence encodes CASSSSGQGTNEQFF.

The chain has TRBV19 and TRBJ2-5, with D perhaps matching TRBD2 (6 bases). Per the germline V gene, CDR1 is LNHDA and CDR2 is SQIVND (reference sequence). This CDR3 region has 13 residues. The V gene lost 8 bases and the J gene lost 1 base, with 11 bases spanning the gap. The CDR3 sequence: CASSTGVQETQYF. CDR3 nucleotides: TGTGCCAGTTCCACGGGAGTCCAAGAGACCCAGTACTTC.

This clone was observed a handful of times. The chain recombines TRBV28 with TRBJ2-7; possible D gene TRBD1, 5 bases. Between the trimmed V and J ends, which lost 1 base and 0 bases, there was a span of 7 bases. This CDR3 is 14 amino acids long. Germline V lookup: CDR1 MDHEN, CDR2 SYDVKM. CDR3 sequence reads: CASSLSGHSYEQYF. DNA of the CDR3: TGTGCCAGCAGTTTATCTGGACACTCCTACGAGCAGTACTTC.

The CDR3 region is CASIGSVLTQPQHF. CDR3 nucleotides: TGTGCCAGCATTGGGTCAGTCTTGACTCAGCCCCAGCATTTT. This rearrangement joins TRBV28 to TRBJ1-5; D not resolved. CDR3 length: 14 amino acids. V shed 7 bases and J shed 6 bases, with 16 bases lying between them. CDR1 MDHEN and CDR2 SYDVKM come from the germline V gene.

V gene TRBV5-1 combines with J gene TRBJ2-7, with unresolved D. V lost 0 bases, J lost 1 base, and 14 bases lay in between. This CDR3 spans 16 amino acids. Germline V gene lookup returns CDR1 SGHRS and CDR2 YFSETQ. The CDR3: CASSLEAGARSYEQYF. As DNA, the CDR3 is TGCGCCAGCAGCTTGGAAGCAGGTGCGAGATCCTACGAGCAGTACTTC.

The J gene is TRBJ1-4, the V gene TRBV11-1, with D uncertain. The CDR3 consists of 15 residues. Germline values: CDR1 SGHAT, CDR2 FQDESV (reference sequence). With 6 bases removed from V and 8 bases from J, the gap between germline ends came to 19 bases. CDR3 DNA sequence: TGTGCCAGCAGGCCTACCGGGCAAGCGATGGAAAAACTGTTTTTT. Amino acid sequence: CASRPTGQAMEKLFF.

V usage is TRBV30 and J usage is TRBJ2-2, with D possibly TRBD1 on 6 matching bases. The CDR3 has 14 amino acids. V was shortened by 1 base and J by 4 bases, with 10 bases between the two germline ends. Germline V gene data show CDR1 as GTSNPN and CDR2 as SVGIG (reference sequence). CDR3 sequence: CAWSGQVGTGELFF. CDR3 DNA: TGTGCCTGGAGTGGACAGGTTGGCACCGGGGAGCTGTTTTTT.

The chain links TRBV25-1 to TRBJ2-3, with 8 bases lining up with TRBD2. In germline, CDR1 is MGHDK, CDR2 SYGVNS. With 1 base clipped from V and 1 base from J, the junction kept 4 bases outside the gene matches. The CDR3 is 16 residues long. The CDR3 is CASSEFGGVGTDTQYF. CDR3 DNA: TGTGCCAGCAGTGAATTCGGGGGGGTGGGCACAGATACGCAGTATTTT.

The chain links TRBV28 to TRBJ2-2, with 16 positions matching TRBD2. The CDR3 contains 18 residues. CDR1 is MDHEN and CDR2 is SYDVKM in the germline V gene. The trim removed 6 bases at V and 3 bases at J, leaving 7 bases unmatched. In DNA, the CDR3 is TGTGCCAGCAGAGAAGGGACTAGCGGGAGGGCCGACACCGGGGAGCTGTTTTTT. Translated, it gives CASREGTSGRADTGELFF. Full variable domain (missing parts from reference TRBV28 and TRBJ2-2): DVKVTQSSRYLVKRTGEKVFLECVQDMDHENMFWYRQDPGLGLRLIYFSYDVKMKEKGDIPEGYSVSREKKERFSLILESASTNQTSMYLCASREGTSGRADTGELFFGEGSRLTVL.

This chain joins TRBV6-4 and TRBJ2-1; 7 bases line up with TRBD2. Germline values: CDR1 MRHNA, CDR2 SNTAGT. The CDR3 loop spans 13 amino acids. Trimming removed 8 bases from V and 9 bases from J; junction bases left unmatched: 10. The CDR3 region has the DNA TGTGCCAGCGCTCCGACTAGCCGGGGTGAGCAGTTCTTC. This codes for CASAPTSRGEQFF.

This clone was observed a single time. The chain uses TRBV7-8 and TRBJ2-1; TRBD2 matches at 11 bases. The trim removed 5 bases at V and 5 bases at J, leaving 5 bases unmatched. CDR1 and CDR2 from the germline V gene are SGHVS and FQNEAQ. This CDR3 has 15 amino acids. The CDR3 is CASSPGLAEDNEQFF. Here the CDR3 DNA reads TGTGCCAGCAGCCCGGGACTAGCGGAGGACAATGAGCAGTTCTTC.

This clone has a handful of counts. The rearrangement uses TRBV7-9 and TRBJ2-3, with D possibly being TRBD2 (5 bases). Trimming pared 2 bases from V and 4 bases from J, leaving 13 bases between. Per germline, CDR1 SEHNR and CDR2 FQNEAQ (reference sequence). The CDR3 length is 15 residues. The CDR3 reads CASSLYSYSADTQYF. CDR3 nucleotides: TGTGCCAGCAGCTTATATAGCTATAGCGCAGATACGCAGTATTTT.

The chain combines TRBV7-2 with TRBJ2-3; possibly TRBD1 for D (5 bases). Trimming removed 5 bases from V and 6 bases from J, with 18 bases in between. The CDR3 totals 15 residues. CDR1 is SGHTA, CDR2 FQGNSA, per germline. In DNA form, the CDR3 reads TGTGCCAGCAGCCCTCAGGGCGGCCCCACGGATACGCAGTATTTT. Its protein product is CASSPQGGPTDTQYF.

This rearrangement joins TRBV18 to TRBJ2-7; 12 positions match TRBD1. The V and J ends lost 5 bases and 7 bases, in that order; junction bases with no gene match: 9. CDR1 is KGHSH, CDR2 LQKENI, per germline. The CDR3 is made up of 15 amino acids. The CDR3 spells CASSTLGQGAREQYF. CDR3 bases: TGTGCCAGCTCAACCTTGGGACAGGGGGCGCGGGAGCAGTACTTC.

The chain combines TRBV7-3 with TRBJ1-1; D is uncertain. This CDR3 contains 13 residues. Germline CDR1 is SGHTA and CDR2 is FQGTGA. V was shortened by 6 bases and J by 5 bases, with 13 bases between the two germline ends. Written as DNA, the CDR3 is TGTGCCAGCAGTAGTTTGGCGGGGACTGAAGCTTTCTTT. Its translation: CASSSLAGTEAFF.

The chain employs TRBV7-2 and TRBJ2-3; 10 nucleotides match TRBD2. CDR3 length: 16 amino acids. Looked up from germline, CDR1 is SGHTA and CDR2 is FQGNSA. Trimming cost V 2 bases and J 2 bases; bases outside gene matches: 4. Here the CDR3 reads CASSLLAGDATDTQYF. CDR3 nucleotide sequence: TGTGCCAGCAGCTTACTAGCGGGGGATGCCACAGATACGCAGTATTTT. Full variable domain (outside the CDR3, taken from reference TRBV7-2 and TRBJ2-3): GAGVSQSPSNKVTEKGKDVELRCDPISGHTALYWYRQSLGQGLEFLIYFQGNSAPDKSGLPSDRFSAERTGGSVSTLTIQRTQQEDSAVYLCASSLLAGDATDTQYFGPGTRLTVL.

This rearrangement joins TRBV11-2 to TRBJ2-1, with D tentatively TRBD2 (6 bases). V lost 4 bases and J lost 6, with 28 bases in between. Germline loops: CDR1 SGHAT, CDR2 FQNNGV. The CDR3 contains 19 residues. CDR3 region: CASSSMTGPGKGAGNEQFF. Here the CDR3 DNA reads TGTGCCAGCAGCTCGATGACCGGGCCCGGAAAGGGAGCGGGCAATGAGCAGTTCTTC. The full variable domain, rest sourced from reference TRBV11-2 and TRBJ2-1, is EAGVAQSPRYKIIEKRQSVAFWCNPISGHATLYWYQQILGQGPKLLIQFQNNGVVDDSQLPKDRFSAERLKGVDSTLKIQPAKLEDSAVYLCASSSMTGPGKGAGNEQFFGPGTRLTVL.

The rearrangement uses TRBV4-1 and TRBJ2-4; 16 bases match TRBD2. This CDR3 region has 18 residues. Trimming took 5 bases from V and 1 from J; bases not matched to a gene: 5. The V gene's germline CDR1 is MGHRA and CDR2 YSYEKL. This chain's CDR3 is CASSKGLAGGSAKNIQYF. CDR3 nucleotides: TGCGCCAGCAGCAAGGGACTAGCGGGAGGGAGTGCCAAAAACATTCAGTACTTC.

The V call is TRBV2, the J call TRBJ2-2; 7 positions match TRBD2. Germline lookup yields CDR1 SNHLY and CDR2 FYNNEI. The CDR3 has 14 residues. Trimming removed 7 bases from V and 3 bases from J; junction bases left unmatched: 5. The DNA of the CDR3 is TGTGCCAGCAACGGGCGGGGGTACACCGGGGAGCTGTTTTTT. Its translation: CASNGRGYTGELFF.

The chain combines TRBV28 with TRBJ1-5, with 12 bases identical to TRBD1. Germline V gene lookup returns CDR1 MDHEN and CDR2 SYDVKM. The CDR3 loop spans 15 amino acids. V lost 6 bases and J lost 10; bases outside the gene matches: 10. The CDR3 protein is CASSSGTGGSGPQHF. The DNA of the CDR3 is TGTGCCAGCAGCTCCGGGACAGGGGGCTCAGGCCCCCAGCATTTT.

This chain connects TRBV4-1 to TRBJ1-2, with TRBD1 identical over 7 bases. The CDR3 covers 15 residues. CDR1 MGHRA and CDR2 YSYEKL come from the germline V gene. The junction had 4 bases not matched to a gene; V was cut back by 3 bases and J by 0 bases. The CDR3 sequence is CASSHRDSANYGYTF. In nucleotides, the CDR3 is TGCGCCAGCAGCCACCGGGACAGTGCTAACTATGGCTACACCTTC.

In its sample, this clone was seen a few times. The CDR3 loop reads CASSLYARGGSYEQYF. In DNA form, the CDR3 reads TGTGCCAGCAGCTTGTACGCTAGGGGTGGGTCCTACGAGCAGTACTTC. V usage is TRBV5-6 and J usage is TRBJ2-7; possibly TRBD1 for D (5 bases). The V and J ends lost 1 base and 1 base respectively, with 15 bases between them. The germline V gene has CDR1 SGHDT and CDR2 YYEEEE. This CDR3 contains 16 residues. Together with reference TRBV5-6 and TRBJ2-7, the CDR3 gives the full variable domain: DAGVTQSPTHLIKTRGQQVTLRCSPKSGHDTVSWYQQALGQGPQFIFQYYEEEERQRGNFPDRFSGHQFPNYSSELNVNALLLGDSALYLCASSLYARGGSYEQYFGPGTRLTVT.

V and J are TRBV5-4 and TRBJ2-1; D is uncertain. The CDR3 contains 14 residues. Germline V gene sequence: CDR1 SGHNT, CDR2 YYREEE (reference sequence). Deletions cut 3 bases from V and 0 bases from J, with 7 bases between. CDR3 residues: CASSSVASYNEQFF. CDR3 nucleotide sequence: TGTGCCAGCAGCTCCGTAGCCTCCTACAATGAGCAGTTCTTC.